The T cell receptor beta chain described here comes from a study of T cells in Graves' hyperthyroidism and ophthalmopathy. Study-level findings and limits: From stable hyperthyroidism, ophthalmopathy was set apart by a 13 V-J model.

The table lists this clonotype with many counts. Its specificity is unknown. Germline CDR1 PRHDT, CDR2 FYEKMQ (reference sequence). V gave up 5 bases and J gave up 2 bases, with 16 bases separating them. This CDR3 comprises 15 residues. Amplified TCR beta CDR3 regions derived from RNA transcripts. HTBI primers were employed in a first-round RT-PCR of the TCR CDR3. One entry per CDR3 protein results from TCRdb running MiXCR on the multiplex PCR reads. The table shows 500,000 to 750,000 distinct CDR3 sequences, with about half occurring only once. Sequenced: peripheral blood or thyroid tissue (not recorded which). This rearrangement joins TRBV13 to TRBJ2-7; a possible D gene is TRBD2 (6 bases). This sequence originates from a woman between 18 and 29 years old with Graves' hyperthyroidism. The CDR3 here is CASSPRGTVPYEQYF. The CDR3 nucleotides read TGTGCCAGCAGCCCCCGAGGGACTGTCCCCTACGAGCAGTACTTC. Full variable domain (missing parts from reference TRBV13 and TRBJ2-7): AAGVIQSPRHLIKEKRETATLKCYPIPRHDTVYWYQQGPGQDPQFLISFYEKMQSDKGSIPDRFSAQQFSDYHSELNMSSLELGDSALYFCASSPRGTVPYEQYFGPGTRLTVT.